The T cell receptor beta chain described here comes from a study of spatial heterogeneity in lung cancer. This CDR3 spans 15 amino acids. Looked up from germline, CDR1 is SGHRS and CDR2 is YFSETQ. The V and J ends lost 4 bases and 6 bases, in that order; junction bases with no gene match: 9. TCRdb fed the 5' RACE reads into MiXCR, producing one record per CDR3 protein. This table holds about 36,000 distinct CDR3 sequences, 5.2% found once. In this sample, this clonotype turned up many times. The sample's time point: sample taken at primary tumor resection. Whole RNA, which was extracted from tumor, nontumor lung tissue or frozen PBMC, was sequenced without any cell sorting.

The V and J genes are TRBV5-1 and TRBJ2-2; 7 bases map to TRBD1. Sample: PBMCs, taken at surgery. The TCR comes from a female donor with early-stage non-small cell lung cancer. CDR3 amino acids: CASSPRQGGAGELFF. In DNA form, the CDR3 reads TGCGCCAGCAGCCCCCGACAGGGTGGAGCCGGGGAGCTGTTTTTT.